The 28 T cell receptor beta chains below come from one sample, sequenced in a study of identifying expanded T cells in peripheral blood. TCRdb's copy holds only in-frame clones and misses some; the assay was immunoSEQ multiplex PCR. The repertoire has 50,000 to 65,000 clones, approximately 89% of them found once; the top ten carry roughly 3.6%. The source material was blood. These receptors all stem from a person aged 18-70 years in good health.

The V gene is TRBV29-1, the J gene TRBJ2-7; no definite D call. Germline-derived CDR1 and CDR2 are SQVTM and ANQGSEA. Deletions cut 4 bases from V and 0 bases from J, with 10 bases between. The CDR3 totals 13 residues. The CDR3: CSVGTETSYEQYF. In DNA form, the CDR3 reads TGCAGCGTTGGTACAGAGACCTCCTACGAGCAGTACTTC.

J is TRBJ1-4 and V is TRBV27; possible D gene TRBD1, 6 bases. Per the germline V gene, CDR1 is MNHEY and CDR2 is SMNVEV (reference sequence). V was clipped by 6 bases and J by 5 bases, with 19 bases between them. The CDR3 runs to 16 residues. CDR3 sequence reads: CASSGTHRAVNEKLFF. The CDR3 DNA follows: TGTGCCAGCAGCGGAACTCACAGGGCAGTGAATGAAAAACTGTTTTTT.

The chain employs TRBV7-8 and TRBJ2-7, with 11 bases lining up with TRBD1. Germline CDR1 and CDR2: SGHVS and FQNEAQ. V lost 5 bases, J lost 6 bases, and 9 bases stayed unmatched. The CDR3 is 15 amino acids. The CDR3 protein is CASSLGQGAVREQYF. CDR3 nucleotides: TGTGCCAGCAGCCTCGGACAGGGGGCCGTTCGCGAGCAGTACTTC.

The J gene is TRBJ1-2, the V gene TRBV9, with D perhaps TRBD1 (5 bases). Germline-derived CDR1 and CDR2 are SGDLS and YYNGEE. The CDR3 is 14 amino acids. Deletions cut 3 bases from V and 4 bases from J, with 13 bases between. CDR3 DNA: TGTGCCAGCAGCGCCGGTTGGGGGAGCTATGGCTACACCTTC. It codes for CASSAGWGSYGYTF.

This clone was seen only a few times. V and J are TRBV10-3 and TRBJ2-1, with no clear D. Germline CDR1 reads ENHRY; CDR2 reads SYGVKD. Trimming stripped 0 bases from V and 2 bases from J, with 11 bases between. This CDR3 spans 16 amino acids. The CDR3 is CAISESGILTYNEQFF. The DNA for the CDR3 is TGTGCCATCAGTGAGTCGGGTATACTGACCTACAATGAGCAGTTCTTC.

In its sample, this clone was seen a few times. V is TRBV4-1 and J is TRBJ1-2, with D uncertain. Per germline, CDR1 MGHRA and CDR2 YSYEKL. The ends were cut back, 1 base at V and 8 bases at J, with 11 bases in the middle. The CDR3 spans 13 residues. CDR3 region: CASSQGGLEGYTF. The CDR3 DNA reads as TGCGCCAGCAGCCAAGGAGGGCTTGAGGGCTACACCTTC.

Written as DNA, the CDR3 is TGTGCCAGCAGCTTATGGGGCCCAGATACGCAGTATTTT. Amino acids: CASSLWGPDTQYF. V is TRBV11-3 and J is TRBJ2-3; TRBD1 is a possible D gene (5 bases). V lost 2 bases, J lost 4 bases, and 7 bases lay in between. The CDR3 spans 13 residues. CDR1 and CDR2 from the germline V gene are SGHNT and YENEEA.

The V call is TRBV5-4, the J call TRBJ1-2, with TRBD1 matching 12 bases. The germline CDR1 and CDR2 sequences are SGHNT and YYREEE (reference sequence). The CDR3 is 15 amino acids. Trimming at V came to 3 bases and at J to 8 bases, leaving 8 bases not matched to a gene. CDR3 residues: CASSSPGQGARGYTF. The DNA for the CDR3 is TGTGCCAGCAGCTCACCGGGACAGGGGGCGAGGGGCTACACCTTC. The variable domain in full, completed from reference TRBV5-4 and TRBJ1-2, reads ETGVTQSPTHLIKTRGQQVTLRCSSQSGHNTVSWYQQALGQGPQFIFQYYREEENGRGNFPPRFSGLQFPNYSSELNVNALELDDSALYLCASSSPGQGARGYTFGSGTRLTVV.

In DNA, the CDR3 is TGTGCCAGCTCTCCCGGGACCCCCTACGAGCAGTACTTC. It translates to CASSPGTPYEQYF. The rearrangement links TRBV18 to TRBJ2-7; D is possibly TRBD1 or TRBD2 (5 bases each). The CDR3 covers 13 residues. Germline-derived CDR1 and CDR2 are KGHSH and LQKENI. With 6 bases removed from V and 2 bases from J, the gap between germline ends came to 11 bases.

The chain is built from TRBV9 and TRBJ1-4, with D unclear. This CDR3 region has 13 residues. Deletions cut 0 bases from V and 7 bases from J, with 7 bases between. The germline V gene encodes CDR1 SGDLS and CDR2 YYNGEE. CDR3: CASSVGPGEKLFF. In nucleotides, the CDR3 is TGTGCCAGCAGCGTAGGTCCAGGTGAAAAACTGTTTTTT.

V gene TRBV19 combines with J gene TRBJ1-1, with D possibly being TRBD1 (5 bases). The CDR3 consists of 19 residues. Trimming pared 5 bases from V and 1 base from J, leaving 26 bases between. Germline CDR1 LNHDA, CDR2 SQIVND (reference sequence). As DNA, the CDR3 is TGTGCCAGTAGTCACCGGGGGGGTCGGAGGAGGTCGGCGAACACTGAAGCTTTCTTT. Protein sequence: CASSHRGGRRRSANTEAFF.

The chain carries TRBV7-2 and TRBJ2-7, with 7 bases aligning to TRBD1. Trimming cost V 7 bases and J 2 bases; bases outside gene matches: 5. The CDR3 covers 13 residues. Germline loops: CDR1 SGHTA, CDR2 FQGNSA. The CDR3 region has the DNA TGTGCCAGCAAGTTGGGACAGACCTACGAGCAGTACTTC. Amino acid sequence: CASKLGQTYEQYF.

This sequence joins TRBV28 and TRBJ2-7; 8 nucleotides line up with TRBD2. With 7 bases clipped from V and 3 bases from J, the junction kept 5 bases outside the gene matches. CDR3 size: 13 residues. Germline V gene data show CDR1 as MDHEN and CDR2 as SYDVKM. Written as DNA, the CDR3 is TGTGCCAGCACTGAGCGGGAGTTCTACGAGCAGTACTTC. Protein: CASTEREFYEQYF. The full variable domain, in which reference TRBV28 and TRBJ2-7 provide the parts outside the CDR3, is DVKVTQSSRYLVKRTGEKVFLECVQDMDHENMFWYRQDPGLGLRLIYFSYDVKMKEKGDIPEGYSVSREKKERFSLILESASTNQTSMYLCASTEREFYEQYFGPGTRLTVT.

This clone was observed a few times. This chain joins TRBV6-6 and TRBJ2-7, with a weak D call TRBD1 (6 bases). CDR3 length: 12 amino acids. The V gene's germline CDR1 is MNHNY and CDR2 SVGAGI (reference sequence). Trimming pared 11 bases from V and 0 bases from J, leaving 11 bases between. CDR3 amino acids: CAARDNSYEQYF. The CDR3, as DNA: TGTGCCGCTCGGGACAACTCCTACGAGCAGTACTTC.

CDR3 in DNA: TGCGCCAGCAGCTTGGTGACAGGGTTGGTCACAGATACGCAGTATTTT. Protein product: CASSLVTGLVTDTQYF. The chain carries TRBV5-1 and TRBJ2-3, with 7 positions matching TRBD1. CDR1 is SGHRS and CDR2 is YFSETQ in the germline V gene. Trimming cost V 0 bases and J 2 bases; bases outside gene matches: 6. The CDR3 spans 16 residues.

The rearrangement joins TRBV9 to TRBJ1-1, with 8 bases aligning to TRBD1. This CDR3 is 16 amino acids long. V lost 3 bases, J lost 5 bases, and 12 bases stayed unmatched. The germline V gene encodes CDR1 SGDLS and CDR2 YYNGEE. CDR3 loop: CASSAGQGARRTEAFF. CDR3 DNA sequence: TGTGCCAGCAGCGCTGGGCAGGGGGCAAGGCGTACTGAAGCTTTCTTT. The full variable domain, with the rest looked up from reference TRBV9 and TRBJ1-1, is DSGVTQTPKHLITATGQRVTLRCSPRSGDLSVYWYQQSLDQGLQFLIQYYNGEERAKGNILERFSAQQFPDLHSELNLSSLELGDSALYFCASSAGQGARRTEAFFGQGTRLTVV.

This clone was seen only once. The chain couples TRBV5-1 to TRBJ2-5; no reliable D call. The CDR3 contains 11 residues. V dropped 2 bases and J dropped 1 base, with 0 bases sitting between them. The germline CDR1 and CDR2 sequences are SGHRS and YFSETQ. The DNA of the CDR3 is TGCGCCAGCAGCTTCCAAGAGACCCAGTACTTC. It codes for CASSFQETQYF.

J is TRBJ2-1 and V is TRBV6-6, with D possibly being TRBD2 (7 bases). CDR3 length: 15 amino acids. V lost 2 bases to trimming and J lost 5 bases, with 13 bases between them. Germline CDR1 is MNHNY and CDR2 is SVGAGI (reference sequence). The CDR3 region has the DNA TGTGCCAGCAGTTACGAGGGGGGGCCCCACAATGAGCAGTTCTTC. Translation: CASSYEGGPHNEQFF.

The rearrangement uses TRBV11-3 and TRBJ2-2; D is ambiguous. The CDR3 consists of 14 residues. Trimming left V 5 bases short and J 6 bases short, with 13 bases between. Looked up from germline, CDR1 is SGHNT and CDR2 is YENEEA. The CDR3 loop is CASSNRQISGELFF. The DNA of the CDR3 is TGTGCCAGCAGCAACCGTCAAATTTCCGGGGAGCTGTTTTTT.

J is TRBJ2-7 and V is TRBV18; 7 positions match TRBD1. Germline CDR1 KGHSH, CDR2 LQKENI. Trimming took 3 bases from V and 3 from J; bases not matched to a gene: 5. The CDR3 covers 14 residues. CDR3 DNA: TGTGCCAGCTCACCGGGACAGCGCCGCTACGAGCAGTACTTC. This codes for CASSPGQRRYEQYF.

The chain couples TRBV7-2 to TRBJ1-2, with unresolved D. The CDR3 loop spans 14 amino acids. V was shortened by 3 bases and J by 8 bases, with 16 bases between the two germline ends. CDR1 is SGHTA, CDR2 FQGNSA, per germline. The CDR3, as DNA: TGTGCCAGCAGCTTCAACGCCGGGGTGGGCGGCTACACCTTC. Translated, it gives CASSFNAGVGGYTF.

This chain links TRBV6-6 with TRBJ2-6; D is undetermined. The CDR3 is made up of 14 amino acids. V lost 6 bases and J lost 5, with 11 bases in between. Germline V lookup: CDR1 MNHNY, CDR2 SVGAGI (reference sequence). This CDR3 is CASRSPTRANVLTF. CDR3 nucleotides: TGTGCCAGCAGGAGCCCCACCCGGGCCAACGTCCTGACTTTC.

This sequence joins TRBV11-2 and TRBJ1-1; D is unresolved. V dropped 2 bases and J dropped 1 base, with 11 bases sitting between them. Germline CDR1 reads SGHAT; CDR2 reads FQNNGV. The length of the CDR3 is 15 residues. CDR3 region: CASSLRSAGNTEAFF. CDR3 coding DNA: TGTGCCAGCAGCTTACGGTCAGCAGGGAACACTGAAGCTTTCTTT.

This chain connects TRBV9 to TRBJ2-3; tentatively, D is TRBD1 or TRBD2 (5 bases each). The CDR3 is made up of 15 amino acids. Per the germline V gene, CDR1 is SGDLS and CDR2 is YYNGEE. V lost 1 base and J 4 bases, leaving 13 bases between the germline ends. CDR3 DNA sequence: TGTGCCAGCAGCGTAACCGGGGTGGGGGCAGATACGCAGTATTTT. Its translation: CASSVTGVGADTQYF.

The chain combines TRBV9 with TRBJ1-1, with unresolved D. The V end was cut by 0 bases, the J end by 4 bases, with 10 bases between. The germline V gene has CDR1 SGDLS and CDR2 YYNGEE. The CDR3 is 14 residues long. The CDR3 is CASSVGGGTTEAFF. Written as DNA, the CDR3 is TGTGCCAGCAGCGTAGGGGGAGGCACCACTGAAGCTTTCTTT.

This clone appeared once. The J gene is TRBJ2-5, the V gene TRBV2; TRBD2 agrees at 10 bases. V lost 1 base, J lost 5 bases, and 13 bases stayed unmatched. The germline V gene encodes CDR1 SNHLY and CDR2 FYNNEI. The CDR3 consists of 18 residues. The CDR3 protein is CASSEVYPAGGKEETQYF. CDR3 nucleotides: TGTGCCAGCAGTGAAGTCTATCCAGCGGGGGGGAAGGAGGAGACCCAGTACTTC.

The CDR3 loop is CASSPDRGAYGYTF. CDR3 DNA: TGTGCCAGCAGTCCCGACAGGGGCGCCTATGGCTACACCTTC. The rearrangement joins TRBV5-4 to TRBJ1-2; 8 nucleotides match TRBD1. Germline CDR1 SGHNT, CDR2 YYREEE (reference sequence). The CDR3 totals 14 residues. V lost 5 bases, J lost 4 bases, and 7 bases stayed unmatched.

This rearrangement joins TRBV2 to TRBJ2-1, with D possibly TRBD1 on 6 matching bases. Trimming pared 10 bases from V and 8 bases from J, leaving 18 bases between. Germline CDR1 reads SNHLY; CDR2 reads FYNNEI. This CDR3 has 13 amino acids. In nucleotides, the CDR3 is TGTGCCACCGCATTTGATCAGGGGCATGAGCAGTTCTTC. This codes for CATAFDQGHEQFF. Full variable domain (missing parts from reference TRBV2 and TRBJ2-1): EPEVTQTPSHQVTQMGQEVILRCVPISNHLYFYWYRQILGQKVEFLVSFYNNEISEKSEIFDDQFSVERPDGSNFTLKIRSTKLEDSAMYFCATAFDQGHEQFFGPGTRLTVL.